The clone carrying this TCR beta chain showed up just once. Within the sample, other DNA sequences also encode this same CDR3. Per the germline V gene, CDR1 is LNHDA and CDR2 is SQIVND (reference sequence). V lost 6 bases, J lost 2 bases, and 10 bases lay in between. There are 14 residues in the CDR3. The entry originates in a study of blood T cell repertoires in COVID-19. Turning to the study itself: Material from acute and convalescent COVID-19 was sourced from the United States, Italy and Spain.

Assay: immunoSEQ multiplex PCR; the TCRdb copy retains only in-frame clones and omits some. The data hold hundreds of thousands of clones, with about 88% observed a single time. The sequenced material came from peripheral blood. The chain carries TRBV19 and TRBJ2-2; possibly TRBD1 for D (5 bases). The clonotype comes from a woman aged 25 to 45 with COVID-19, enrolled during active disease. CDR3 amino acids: CASRGVGNTGELFF. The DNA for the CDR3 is TGTGCCAGTAGAGGGGTGGGCAACACCGGGGAGCTGTTTTTT.